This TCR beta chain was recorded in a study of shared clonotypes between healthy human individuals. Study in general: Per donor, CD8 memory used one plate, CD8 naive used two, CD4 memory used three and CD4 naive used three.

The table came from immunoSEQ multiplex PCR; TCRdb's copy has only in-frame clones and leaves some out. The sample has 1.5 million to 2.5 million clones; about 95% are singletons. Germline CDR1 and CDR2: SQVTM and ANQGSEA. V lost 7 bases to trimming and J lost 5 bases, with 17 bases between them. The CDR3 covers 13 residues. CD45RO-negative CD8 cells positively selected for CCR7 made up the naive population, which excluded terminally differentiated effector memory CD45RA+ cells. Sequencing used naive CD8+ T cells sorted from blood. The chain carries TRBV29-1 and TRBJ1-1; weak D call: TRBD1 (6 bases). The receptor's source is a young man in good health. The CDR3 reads CSADGGVGTEAFF. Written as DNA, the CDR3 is TGCAGCGCCGACGGGGGCGTAGGTACTGAAGCTTTCTTT. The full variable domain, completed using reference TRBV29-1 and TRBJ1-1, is SAVISQKPSRDICQRGTSLTIQCQVDSQVTMMFWYRQQPGQSLTLIATANQGSEATYESGFVIDKFPISRPNLTFSTLTVSNMSPEDSSIYLCSADGGVGTEAFFGQGTRLTVV.